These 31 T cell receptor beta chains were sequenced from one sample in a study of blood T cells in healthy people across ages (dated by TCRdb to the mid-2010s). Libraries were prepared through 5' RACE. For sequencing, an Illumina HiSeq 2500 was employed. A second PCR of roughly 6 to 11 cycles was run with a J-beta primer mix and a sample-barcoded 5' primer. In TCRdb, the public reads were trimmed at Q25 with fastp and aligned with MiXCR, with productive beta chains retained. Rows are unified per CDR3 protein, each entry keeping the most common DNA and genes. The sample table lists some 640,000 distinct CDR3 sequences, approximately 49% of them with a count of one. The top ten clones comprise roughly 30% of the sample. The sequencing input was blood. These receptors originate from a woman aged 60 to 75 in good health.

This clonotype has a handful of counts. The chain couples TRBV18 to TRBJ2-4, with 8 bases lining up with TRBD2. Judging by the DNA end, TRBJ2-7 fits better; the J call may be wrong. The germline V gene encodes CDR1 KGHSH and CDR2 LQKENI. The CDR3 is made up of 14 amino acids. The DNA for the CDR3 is TGTGCCAGCTCACCACAGCGGGAGAGGTACGAGCAGTACTTC. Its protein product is CASSPQRERYEQYF.

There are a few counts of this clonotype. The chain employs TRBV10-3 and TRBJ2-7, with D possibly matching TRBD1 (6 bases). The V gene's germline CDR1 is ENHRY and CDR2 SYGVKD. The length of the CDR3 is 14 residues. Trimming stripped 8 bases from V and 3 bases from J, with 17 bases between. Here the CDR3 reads CAIATAGVFYEQYF. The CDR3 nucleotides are TGTGCCATCGCGACTGCAGGGGTTTTCTACGAGCAGTACTTC.

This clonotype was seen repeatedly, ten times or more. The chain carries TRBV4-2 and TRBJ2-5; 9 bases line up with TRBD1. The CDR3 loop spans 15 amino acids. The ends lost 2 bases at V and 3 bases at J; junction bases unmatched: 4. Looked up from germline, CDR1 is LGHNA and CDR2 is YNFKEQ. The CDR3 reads CASSQLGQGKETQYF. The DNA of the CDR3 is TGTGCCAGCAGCCAACTGGGACAGGGAAAAGAGACCCAGTACTTC.

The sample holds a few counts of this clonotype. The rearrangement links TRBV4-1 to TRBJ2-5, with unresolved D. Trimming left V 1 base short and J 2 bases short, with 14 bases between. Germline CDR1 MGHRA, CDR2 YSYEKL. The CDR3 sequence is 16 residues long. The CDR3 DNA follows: TGCGCCAGCAGCCAAGCTAAAAGAACCAGGCAAGAGACCCAGTACTTC. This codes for CASSQAKRTRQETQYF.

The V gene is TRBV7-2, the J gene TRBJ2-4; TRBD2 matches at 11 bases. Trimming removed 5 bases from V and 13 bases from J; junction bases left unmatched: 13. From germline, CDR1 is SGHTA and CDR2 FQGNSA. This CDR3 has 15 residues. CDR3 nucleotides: TGTGCCAGCAGCCCACTAGCGGGAGTAATTCAAGAGCAGTACTTC. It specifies CASSPLAGVIQEQYF.

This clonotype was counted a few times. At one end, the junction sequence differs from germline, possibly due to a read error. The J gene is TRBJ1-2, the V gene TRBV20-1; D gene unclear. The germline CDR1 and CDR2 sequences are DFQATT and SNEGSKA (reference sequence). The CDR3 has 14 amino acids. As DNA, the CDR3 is TGCAGTGCGAGAGAGGAGGGAGGTCTCGGCGGCTACACCTTC. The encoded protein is CSAREEGGLGGYTF.

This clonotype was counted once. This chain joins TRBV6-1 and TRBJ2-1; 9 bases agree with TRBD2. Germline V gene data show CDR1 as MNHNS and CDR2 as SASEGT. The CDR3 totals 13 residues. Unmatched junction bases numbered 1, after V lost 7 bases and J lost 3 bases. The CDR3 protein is CASKLAGYNEQFF. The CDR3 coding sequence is TGTGCCAGCAAACTAGCGGGCTACAATGAGCAGTTCTTC.

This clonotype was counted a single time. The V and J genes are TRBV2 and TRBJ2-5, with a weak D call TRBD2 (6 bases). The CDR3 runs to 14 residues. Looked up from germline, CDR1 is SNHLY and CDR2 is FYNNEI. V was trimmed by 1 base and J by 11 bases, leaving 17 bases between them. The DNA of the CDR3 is TGTGCCAGCAGTGAAGTCTCTAGCGCGGCAGAGCAGTACTTC. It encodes CASSEVSSAAEQYF.

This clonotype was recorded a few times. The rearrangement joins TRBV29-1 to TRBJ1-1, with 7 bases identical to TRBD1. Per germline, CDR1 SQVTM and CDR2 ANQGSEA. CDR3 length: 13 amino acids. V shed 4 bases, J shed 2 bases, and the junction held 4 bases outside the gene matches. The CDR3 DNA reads TGCAGCGTTGGGGACAGACGAAACACTGAAGCTTTCTTT. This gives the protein CSVGDRRNTEAFF.

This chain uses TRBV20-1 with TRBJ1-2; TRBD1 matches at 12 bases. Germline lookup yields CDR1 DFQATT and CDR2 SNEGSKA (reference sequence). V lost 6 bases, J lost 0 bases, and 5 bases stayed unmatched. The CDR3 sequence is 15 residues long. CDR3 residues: CSAQGQGAANYGYTF. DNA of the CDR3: TGCAGTGCCCAGGGACAGGGGGCGGCTAACTATGGCTACACCTTC.

CDR3 in amino acids: CASSPRSTSGRAYEQYF. The CDR3 DNA follows: TGTGCCAGCAGCCCCCGCTCGACTAGCGGGAGGGCATACGAGCAGTACTTC. V and J are TRBV5-6 and TRBJ2-4; TRBD2 matches at 14 bases. The DNA end is more similar to TRBJ2-7, so the J call may be wrong. Germline lookup yields CDR1 SGHDT and CDR2 YYEEEE. There are 17 residues in the CDR3.

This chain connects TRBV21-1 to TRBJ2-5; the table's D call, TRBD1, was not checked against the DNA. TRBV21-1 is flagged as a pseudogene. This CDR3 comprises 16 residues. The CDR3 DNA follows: TGTGCCAGCAGCAACCCCAGTGGCCTGGGCGTCGAGACCCAGTACTTC. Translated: CASSNPSGLGVETQYF.

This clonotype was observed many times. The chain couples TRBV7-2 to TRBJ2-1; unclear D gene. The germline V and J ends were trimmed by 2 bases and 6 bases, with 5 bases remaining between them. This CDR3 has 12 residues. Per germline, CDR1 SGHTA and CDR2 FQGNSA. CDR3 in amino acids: CASSLMGNEQFF. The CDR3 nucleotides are TGTGCCAGCAGCTTAATGGGCAATGAGCAGTTCTTC.

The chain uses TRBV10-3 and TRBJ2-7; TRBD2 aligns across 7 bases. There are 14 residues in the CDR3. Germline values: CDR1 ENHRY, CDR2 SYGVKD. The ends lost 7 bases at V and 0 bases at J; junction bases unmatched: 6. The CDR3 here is CAIMPQRDSYEQYF. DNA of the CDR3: TGTGCCATCATGCCCCAGCGGGACTCCTACGAGCAGTACTTC.

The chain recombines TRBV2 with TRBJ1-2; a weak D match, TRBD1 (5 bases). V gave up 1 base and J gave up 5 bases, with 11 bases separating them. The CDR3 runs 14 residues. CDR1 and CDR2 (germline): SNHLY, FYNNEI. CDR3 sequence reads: CASSEDRISYGYTF. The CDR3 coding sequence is TGTGCCAGCAGTGAAGACAGGATCAGTTATGGCTACACCTTC. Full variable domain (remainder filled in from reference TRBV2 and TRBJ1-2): EPEVTQTPSHQVTQMGQEVILRCVPISNHLYFYWYRQILGQKVEFLVSFYNNEISEKSEIFDDQFSVERPDGSNFTLKIRSTKLEDSAMYFCASSEDRISYGYTFGSGTRLTVV.

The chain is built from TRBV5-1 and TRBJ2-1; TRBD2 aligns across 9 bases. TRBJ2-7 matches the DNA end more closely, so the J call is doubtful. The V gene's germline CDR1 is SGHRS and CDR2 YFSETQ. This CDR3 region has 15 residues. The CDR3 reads CASSPASGNNNEQYF. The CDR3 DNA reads TGCGCCAGCAGCCCAGCTAGCGGGAACAACAATGAGCAGTACTTC.

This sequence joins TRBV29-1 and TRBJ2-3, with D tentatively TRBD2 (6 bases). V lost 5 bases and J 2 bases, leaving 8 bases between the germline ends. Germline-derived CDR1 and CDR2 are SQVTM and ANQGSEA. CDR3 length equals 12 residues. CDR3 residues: CSVRRDTDTQYF. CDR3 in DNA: TGCAGCGTTAGGCGGGACACAGATACGCAGTATTTT.

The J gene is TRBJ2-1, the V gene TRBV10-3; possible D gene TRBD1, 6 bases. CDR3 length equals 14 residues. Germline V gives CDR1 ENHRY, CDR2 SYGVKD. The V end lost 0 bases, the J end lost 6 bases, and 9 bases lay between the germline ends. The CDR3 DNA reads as TGTGCCATCAGTGAGTCAGTGACAGGCAATGAGCAGTTCTTC. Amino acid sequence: CAISESVTGNEQFF.

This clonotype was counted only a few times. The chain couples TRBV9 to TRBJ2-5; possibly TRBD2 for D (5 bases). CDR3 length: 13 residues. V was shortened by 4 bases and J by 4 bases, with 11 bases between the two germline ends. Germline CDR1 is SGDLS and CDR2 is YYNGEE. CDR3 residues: CASSPGSSETQYF. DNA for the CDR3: TGTGCCAGCAGCCCGGGATCATCAGAGACCCAGTACTTC. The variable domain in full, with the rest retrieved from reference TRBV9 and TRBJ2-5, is DSGVTQTPKHLITATGQRVTLRCSPRSGDLSVYWYQQSLDQGLQFLIQYYNGEERAKGNILERFSAQQFPDLHSELNLSSLELGDSALYFCASSPGSSETQYFGPGTRLLVL.

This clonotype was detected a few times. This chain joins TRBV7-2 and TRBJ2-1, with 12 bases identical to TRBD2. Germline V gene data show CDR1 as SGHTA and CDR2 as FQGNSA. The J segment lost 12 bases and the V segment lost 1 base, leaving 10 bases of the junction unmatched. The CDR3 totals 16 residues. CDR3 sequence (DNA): TGTGCCAGCAGCTTAGTTAGTCTAGCGGGAGGGCAAGTGCAGTTCTTC. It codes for CASSLVSLAGGQVQFF.

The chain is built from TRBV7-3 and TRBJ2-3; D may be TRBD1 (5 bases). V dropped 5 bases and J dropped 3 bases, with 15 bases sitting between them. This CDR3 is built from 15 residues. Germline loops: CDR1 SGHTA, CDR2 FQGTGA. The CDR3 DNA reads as TGTGCCAGCAGCGTGCAGGGAATAGGGACAGATACGCAGTATTTT. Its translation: CASSVQGIGTDTQYF.

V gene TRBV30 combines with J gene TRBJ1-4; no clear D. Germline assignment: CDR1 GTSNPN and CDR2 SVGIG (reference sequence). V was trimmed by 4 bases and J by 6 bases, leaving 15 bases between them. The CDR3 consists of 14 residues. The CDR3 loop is CAWNQARFDEKLFF. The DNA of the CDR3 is TGTGCCTGGAATCAGGCAAGGTTTGATGAAAAACTGTTTTTT. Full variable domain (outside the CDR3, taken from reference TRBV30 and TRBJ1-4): SQTIHQWPATLVQPVGSPLSLECTVEGTSNPNLYWYRQAAGRGLQLLFYSVGIGQISSEVPQNLSASRPQDRQFILSSKKLLLSDSGFYLCAWNQARFDEKLFFGSGTQLSVL.

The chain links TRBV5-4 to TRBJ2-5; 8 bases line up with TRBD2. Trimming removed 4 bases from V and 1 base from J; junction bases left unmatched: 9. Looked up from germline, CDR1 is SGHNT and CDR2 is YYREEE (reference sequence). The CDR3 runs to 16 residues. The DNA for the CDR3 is TGTGCCAGCAGCCCACTAGGTAGCGGGACCCAAGAGACCCAGTACTTC. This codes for CASSPLGSGTQETQYF.

As DNA, the CDR3 is TGCGCCAGCAGGCCCTACCGGGACAGTAGTGTCAATGAGCAGTACTTC. This sequence encodes CASRPYRDSSVNEQYF. The V gene is TRBV5-1, the J gene TRBJ2-7; TRBD1 matches at 7 bases. This CDR3 region has 16 residues. The V segment lost 5 bases and the J segment 7 bases; nucleotides outside the gene matches: 18. Germline loops: CDR1 SGHRS, CDR2 YFSETQ.

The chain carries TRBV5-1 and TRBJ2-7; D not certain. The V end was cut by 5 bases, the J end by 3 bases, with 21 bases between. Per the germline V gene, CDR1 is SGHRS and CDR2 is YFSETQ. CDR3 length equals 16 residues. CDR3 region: CASSLGQDDTYYEQYF. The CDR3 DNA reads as TGCGCCAGCAGTCTGGGCCAGGACGATACCTACTACGAGCAGTACTTC.

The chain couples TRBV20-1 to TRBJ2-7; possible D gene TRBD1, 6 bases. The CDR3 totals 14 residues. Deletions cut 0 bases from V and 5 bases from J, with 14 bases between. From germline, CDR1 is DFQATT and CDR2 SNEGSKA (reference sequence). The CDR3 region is CSARDHGRGDEQYF. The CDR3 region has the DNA TGCAGTGCTAGAGATCATGGCAGGGGCGACGAGCAGTACTTC.

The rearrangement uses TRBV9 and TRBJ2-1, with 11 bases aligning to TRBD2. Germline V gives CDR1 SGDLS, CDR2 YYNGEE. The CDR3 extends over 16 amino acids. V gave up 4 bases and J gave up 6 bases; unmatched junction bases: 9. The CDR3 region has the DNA TGTGCCAGCAGCCTTCGACTAGCGGGACAGGGCAATGAGCAGTTCTTC. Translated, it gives CASSLRLAGQGNEQFF.

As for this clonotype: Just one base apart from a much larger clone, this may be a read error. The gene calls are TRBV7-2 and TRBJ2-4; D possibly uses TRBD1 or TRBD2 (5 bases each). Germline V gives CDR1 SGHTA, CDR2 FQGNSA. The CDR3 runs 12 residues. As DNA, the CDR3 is TGTGCCAGCAGCAGGGACCAAAACATTCGGTACTTC. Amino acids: CASSRDQNIRYF.

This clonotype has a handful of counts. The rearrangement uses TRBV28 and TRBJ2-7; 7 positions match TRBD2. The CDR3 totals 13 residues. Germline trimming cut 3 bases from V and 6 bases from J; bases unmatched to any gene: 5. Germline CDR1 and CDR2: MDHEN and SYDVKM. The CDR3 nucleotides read TGTGCCAGCAGTTTGCGGGAGAACGGCGAGCAGTACTTC. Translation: CASSLRENGEQYF.

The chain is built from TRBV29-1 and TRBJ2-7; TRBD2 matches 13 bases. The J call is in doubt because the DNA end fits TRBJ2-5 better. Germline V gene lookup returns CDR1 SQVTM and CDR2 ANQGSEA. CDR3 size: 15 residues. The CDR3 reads CSVATTSGRDETQYF. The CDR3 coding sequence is TGCAGCGTTGCCACTACTAGCGGGAGGGACGAGACCCAGTACTTC.

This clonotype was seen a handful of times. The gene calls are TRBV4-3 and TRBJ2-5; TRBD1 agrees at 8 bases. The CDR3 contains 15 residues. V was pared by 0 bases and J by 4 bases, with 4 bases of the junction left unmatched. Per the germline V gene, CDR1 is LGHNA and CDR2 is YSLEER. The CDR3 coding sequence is TGCGCCAGCAGCCAAGAGGGAACAGGGGGAGAGACCCAGTACTTC. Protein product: CASSQEGTGGETQYF.